The 20 T cell receptor beta chains in this list originate from one sample, sequenced in a study of T-cell memory formation after mild COVID-19. TCRdb reprocessed the 5' RACE reads via MiXCR and lists one record per CDR3 protein. The sample lists more than 45,000 distinct CDR3 sequences, approximately 9% seen once, with 12% in the top ten. The specimen sequenced was PBMCs or a T cell subset sorted from them (not recorded which). The receptor set was obtained from an adult woman who had mild COVID-19 (a few samples of this study predate the infection). Cell type and time point are not known.

This clonotype has more than one count but fewer than ten. Written as DNA, the CDR3 is TGCAGTGCTAGAATCGGCGGGGGTTCCTACAATGAGCAGTTCTTC. It specifies CSARIGGGSYNEQFF. J is TRBJ2-1 and V is TRBV20-1, with 7 bases identical to TRBD2. The length of the CDR3 is 15 residues. Trimming at V came to 2 bases and at J to 1 base, leaving 5 bases not matched to a gene. Germline CDR1 is DFQATT and CDR2 is SNEGSKA (reference sequence).

This rearrangement joins TRBV12-3 or TRBV12-4 to TRBJ2-1; 10 bases map to TRBD2. This CDR3 has 17 amino acids. V lost 5 bases and J lost 6; bases outside the gene matches: 13. The CDR3 DNA sequence: TGTGCCAGCAGTCCCAGCGGGAGGGGGGGCTGGGGCAATGAGCAGTTCTTC. Amino acids: CASSPSGRGGWGNEQFF.

The J gene is TRBJ1-6, the V gene TRBV7-9, with TRBD1 identical over 8 bases. The CDR3 sequence is 14 residues long. Germline assignment: CDR1 SEHNR and CDR2 FQNEAQ (reference sequence). The trim removed 5 bases at V and 5 bases at J, leaving 2 bases unmatched. DNA for the CDR3: TGTGCCAGCAGCAAGACAGGGGATAATTCACCCCTCCACTTT. This sequence encodes CASSKTGDNSPLHF.

The table lists this clonotype with a few counts. The chain links TRBV21-1 to TRBJ2-5; TRBD1, as called in the table, went unchecked against the DNA. TRBV21-1 is a pseudogene segment. The CDR3 runs to 14 residues. The CDR3 DNA reads as TGTGCCAGCAGCATTGGGACAGTAGGGGAGACCCAGTACTTC. Protein: CASSIGTVGETQYF.

There are a few counts of this clonotype. The rearrangement links TRBV29-1 to TRBJ2-7; 7 nucleotides agree with TRBD1. The CDR3 extends over 15 amino acids. Germline V gives CDR1 SQVTM, CDR2 ANQGSEA. The J segment lost 4 bases and the V segment lost 2 bases, leaving 11 bases of the junction unmatched. CDR3 sequence reads: CSVETERTGLYEQYF. Written as DNA, the CDR3 is TGCAGCGTTGAAACTGAGAGGACAGGCCTTTACGAGCAGTACTTC.

This clonotype was observed a few times. The chain carries TRBV9 and TRBJ1-1; D uncertain. Germline V gene sequence: CDR1 SGDLS, CDR2 YYNGEE. The ends were cut back, 4 bases at V and 4 bases at J, with 14 bases in the middle. CDR3 length: 14 amino acids. CDR3 protein: CASSPSVAPTEAFF. As DNA, the CDR3 is TGTGCCAGCAGCCCCTCGGTCGCTCCCACTGAAGCTTTCTTT. The whole variable domain, filled in from reference TRBV9 and TRBJ1-1, reads DSGVTQTPKHLITATGQRVTLRCSPRSGDLSVYWYQQSLDQGLQFLIQYYNGEERAKGNILERFSAQQFPDLHSELNLSSLELGDSALYFCASSPSVAPTEAFFGQGTRLTVV.

This clonotype has at least ten counts. The chain has TRBV20-1 and TRBJ1-2; D ambiguous. This CDR3 has 11 amino acids. Germline CDR1 reads DFQATT; CDR2 reads SNEGSKA (reference sequence). Between the trimmed V and J ends, which lost 3 bases and 10 bases, there was a span of 12 bases. The CDR3 reads CSASTPADYTF. CDR3 sequence (DNA): TGCAGTGCTAGCACACCCGCCGACTACACCTTC.

In its sample, this clonotype was seen many times. CDR3 region: CASSPWTATNEQFF. The CDR3 region has the DNA TGTGCCAGCAGTCCCTGGACAGCTACTAATGAGCAGTTCTTC. The chain is built from TRBV12-3 or TRBV12-4 and TRBJ2-1; TRBD1 might be the D (6 bases). V lost 5 bases and J 7 bases, leaving 15 bases between the germline ends. The CDR3 loop spans 14 amino acids.

This clonotype was detected a few times. The chain couples TRBV29-1 to TRBJ2-1; no definite D call. The V and J ends lost 3 bases and 6 bases respectively, with 15 bases between them. From germline, CDR1 is SQVTM and CDR2 ANQGSEA. The CDR3 has 14 residues. CDR3 bases: TGCAGCGTTGATCCGGGTCTTGGGCGCAATGAGCAGTTCTTC. Protein: CSVDPGLGRNEQFF.

V gene TRBV6-5 combines with J gene TRBJ1-1, with D possibly TRBD1 on 5 matching bases. The CDR3 is made up of 15 amino acids. Germline-derived CDR1 and CDR2 are MNHEY and SVGAGI. Trimming removed 2 bases at V and 3 bases at J, with 13 bases between. DNA of the CDR3: TGTGCCAGCAGTTACGATGGGGGTGAGGACACTGAAGCTTTCTTT. It encodes CASSYDGGEDTEAFF.

This clonotype has more than one count but fewer than ten. The chain recombines TRBV7-9 with TRBJ1-3, with TRBD1 matching over 8 bases. After removal of 4 bases from V and 0 bases from J, the junction contained 8 bases not matched to a gene. In germline, CDR1 is SEHNR, CDR2 FQNEAQ (reference sequence). The CDR3 spans 17 residues. The CDR3 region is CASSSGTGQPSGNTIYF. In nucleotides, the CDR3 is TGTGCCAGCAGCTCCGGGACAGGCCAGCCCTCTGGAAACACCATATATTTT.

Ten or more counts support this clonotype. The CDR3 nucleotides read TGTGCCAGCAGCTTAGGGGGGGCCGGGGAATGGACCATCTCCTACGAGCAGTACTTC. Residues: CASSLGGAGEWTISYEQYF. This rearrangement joins TRBV7-6 to TRBJ2-7; possibly TRBD1 or TRBD2 for D (6 bases each). Germline lookup yields CDR1 SGHVS and CDR2 FNYEAQ. The germline V and J ends were trimmed by 1 base and 0 bases, with 22 bases remaining between them. This CDR3 has 19 residues. Combining the CDR3 with reference TRBV7-6 and TRBJ2-7 gives the whole variable domain GAGVSQSPRYKVTKRGQDVALRCDPISGHVSLYWYRQALGQGPEFLTYFNYEAQQDKSGLPNDRFSAERPEGSISTLTIQRTEQRDSAMYRCASSLGGAGEWTISYEQYFGPGTRLTVT.

The chain uses TRBV21-1 and TRBJ1-2; no DNA check was done on the table's D call, TRBD1. TRBV21-1 is tagged as a pseudogene. This CDR3 contains 13 residues. The CDR3, as DNA: TGTGCCAGCAGCCCCAAAGGGGTCTATGGCTACACCTTC. As protein: CASSPKGVYGYTF.

This chain connects TRBV15 to TRBJ2-1; 11 bases agree with TRBD2. CDR1 is LNHNV and CDR2 is YYDKDF in the germline V gene (reference sequence). This CDR3 comprises 15 residues. The trim removed 4 bases at V and 6 bases at J, leaving 5 bases unmatched. The CDR3 DNA sequence: TGTGCCACCAGCATCGGGACTAGCGGCCCCAATGAGCAGTTCTTC. Translation gives CATSIGTSGPNEQFF.

The chain carries TRBV20-1 and TRBJ2-3, with D possibly matching TRBD2 (7 bases). V was trimmed by 5 bases and J by 6 bases, leaving 24 bases between them. Germline loops: CDR1 DFQATT, CDR2 SNEGSKA (reference sequence). The CDR3 sequence is 16 residues long. CDR3 nucleotide sequence: TGCAGTGCTTCCCCCGCGGAGGGGGGGCACGGGGATACGCAGTATTTT. This translates into CSASPAEGGHGDTQYF.

This clonotype was seen a few times. The J gene is TRBJ1-1, the V gene TRBV7-3, with 11 bases lining up with TRBD1. The V and J ends lost 2 bases and 4 bases, in that order; junction bases with no gene match: 3. CDR1 SGHTA and CDR2 FQGTGA come from the germline V gene. The CDR3 is 15 amino acids. The DNA for the CDR3 is TGTGCCAGCAGCTTAGTCGGACAGGGGGCCACTGAAGCTTTCTTT. Amino acids: CASSLVGQGATEAFF.

This clonotype was seen ten or more times. This chain connects TRBV12-3 or TRBV12-4 to TRBJ2-3, with 8 bases aligning to TRBD2. V gave up 11 bases and J gave up 1 base; unmatched junction bases: 5. The CDR3 runs 13 residues. The CDR3 nucleotides are TGTGCCTGCCGGGGGGGACGCACAGATACGCAGTATTTT. As protein: CACRGGRTDTQYF.

The genes are TRBV9 and TRBJ2-7; D is perhaps TRBD2 (5 bases). This CDR3 has 13 amino acids. V shed 4 bases and J shed 6 bases, with 14 bases lying between them. CDR1 and CDR2 from the germline V gene are SGDLS and YYNGEE. This chain's CDR3 is CASSPDLASEQYF. Written as DNA, the CDR3 is TGTGCCAGCAGCCCAGATCTAGCATCCGAGCAGTACTTC.

In this sample, this clonotype turned up many times. The chain is built from TRBV29-1 and TRBJ2-4, with D perhaps matching TRBD1 or TRBD2 (5 bases each). The CDR3 has 11 residues. V was cut by 7 bases and J by 6 bases, with 10 bases left in between. Germline CDR1 reads SQVTM; CDR2 reads ANQGSEA. The CDR3, as DNA: TGCAGCGGTGGGACCTTAAACATTCAGTACTTC. Protein product: CSGGTLNIQYF.

Remarks on this clonotype: One end of the junction does not line up with germline, which may come from a read error. This chain uses TRBV20-1 with TRBJ2-3, with 9 bases identical to TRBD1. Germline values: CDR1 DFQATT, CDR2 SNEGSKA (reference sequence). This CDR3 is built from 14 residues. Here the CDR3 DNA reads TGCAGTGCTATTTCCGACAGGGGGACAGATACGCGGTATTTT. Translated: CSAISDRGTDTRYF.